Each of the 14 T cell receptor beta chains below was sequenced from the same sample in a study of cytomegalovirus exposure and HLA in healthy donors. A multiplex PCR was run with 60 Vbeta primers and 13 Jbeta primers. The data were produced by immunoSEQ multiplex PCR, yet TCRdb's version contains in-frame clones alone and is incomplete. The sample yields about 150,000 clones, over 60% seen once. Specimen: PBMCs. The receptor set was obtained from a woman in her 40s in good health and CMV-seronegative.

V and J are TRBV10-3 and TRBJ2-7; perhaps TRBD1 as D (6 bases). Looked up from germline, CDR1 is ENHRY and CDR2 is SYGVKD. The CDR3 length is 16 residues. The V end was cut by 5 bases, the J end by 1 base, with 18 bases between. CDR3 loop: CAISLSDRSNSYEQYF. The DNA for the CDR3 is TGTGCCATCAGTCTATCGGACAGAAGTAATTCCTACGAGCAGTACTTC.

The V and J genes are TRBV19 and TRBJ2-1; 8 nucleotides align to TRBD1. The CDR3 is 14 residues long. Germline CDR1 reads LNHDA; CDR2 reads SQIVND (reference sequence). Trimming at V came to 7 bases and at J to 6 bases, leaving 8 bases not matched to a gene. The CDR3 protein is CASNDRGESNEQFF. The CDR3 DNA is TGTGCCAGTAACGACAGGGGAGAATCCAATGAGCAGTTCTTC.

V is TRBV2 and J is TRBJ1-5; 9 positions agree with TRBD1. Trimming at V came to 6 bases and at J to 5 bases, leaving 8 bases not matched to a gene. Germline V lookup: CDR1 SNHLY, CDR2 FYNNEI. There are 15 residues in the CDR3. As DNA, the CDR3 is TGTGCCAGCAGGGCTCTACGGACAGGGGATCAGCCCCAGCATTTT. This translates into CASRALRTGDQPQHF.

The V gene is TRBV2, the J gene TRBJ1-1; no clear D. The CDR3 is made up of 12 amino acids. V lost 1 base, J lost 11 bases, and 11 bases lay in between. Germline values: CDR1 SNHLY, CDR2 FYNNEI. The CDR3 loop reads CASSEDLGRAFF. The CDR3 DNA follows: TGTGCCAGCAGTGAAGATCTGGGCAGGGCTTTCTTT.

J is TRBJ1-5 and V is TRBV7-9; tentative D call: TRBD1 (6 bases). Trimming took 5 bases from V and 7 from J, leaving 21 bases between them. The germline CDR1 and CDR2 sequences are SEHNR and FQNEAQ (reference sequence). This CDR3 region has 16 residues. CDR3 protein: CASSPGGPLLEQPQHF. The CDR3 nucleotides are TGTGCCAGCAGCCCTGGGGGCCCCTTGCTTGAACAGCCCCAGCATTTT.

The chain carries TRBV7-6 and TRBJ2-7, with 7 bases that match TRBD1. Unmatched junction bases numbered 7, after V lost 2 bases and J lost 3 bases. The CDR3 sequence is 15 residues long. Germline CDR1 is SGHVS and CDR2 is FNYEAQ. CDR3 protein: CASSLQGGADYEQYF. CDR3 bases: TGTGCCAGCAGCTTACAAGGGGGCGCAGACTACGAGCAGTACTTC.

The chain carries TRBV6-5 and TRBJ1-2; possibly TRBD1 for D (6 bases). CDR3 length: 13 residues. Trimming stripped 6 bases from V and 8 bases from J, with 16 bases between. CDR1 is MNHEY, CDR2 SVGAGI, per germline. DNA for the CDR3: TGTGCCAGCAGCGGGCGGGGGGGGGCCGGCTACACCTTC. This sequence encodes CASSGRGGAGYTF.

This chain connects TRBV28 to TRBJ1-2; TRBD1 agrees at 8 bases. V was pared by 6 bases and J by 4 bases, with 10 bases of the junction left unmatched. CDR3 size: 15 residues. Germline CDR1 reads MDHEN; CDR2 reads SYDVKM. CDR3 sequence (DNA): TGTGCCAGCAGAACCTCACAGGGGGATGGCTATGGCTACACCTTC. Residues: CASRTSQGDGYGYTF.

The CDR3 coding sequence is TGTGCCAGCCGCATGGGGGCCAGGGCCGGGGAGCTGTTTTTT. Its protein is CASRMGARAGELFF. The chain joins TRBV25-1 to TRBJ2-2, with D perhaps matching TRBD1 (6 bases). The length of the CDR3 is 14 residues. CDR1 and CDR2 (germline): MGHDK, SYGVNS. Trimming cost V 8 bases and J 6 bases, with 16 bases left between them. Full variable domain (outside the CDR3, taken from reference TRBV25-1 and TRBJ2-2): EADIYQTPRYLVIGTGKKITLECSQTMGHDKMYWYQQDPGMELHLIHYSYGVNSTEKGDLSSESTVSRIRTEHFPLTLESARPSHTSQYLCASRMGARAGELFFGEGSRLTVL.

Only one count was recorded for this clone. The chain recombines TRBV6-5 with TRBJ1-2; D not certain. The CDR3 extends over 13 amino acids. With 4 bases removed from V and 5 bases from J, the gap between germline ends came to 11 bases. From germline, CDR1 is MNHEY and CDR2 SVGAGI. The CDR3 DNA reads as TGTGCCAGCAGTTTCGCCGGGGAGTATGGCTACACCTTC. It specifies CASSFAGEYGYTF.

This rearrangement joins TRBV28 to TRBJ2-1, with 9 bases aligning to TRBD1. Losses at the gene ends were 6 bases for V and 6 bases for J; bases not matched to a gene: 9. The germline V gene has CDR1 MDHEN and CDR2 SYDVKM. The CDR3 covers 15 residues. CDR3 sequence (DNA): TGTGCCAGCAGCCTGGGGGGACAGGGAGGCAATGAGCAGTTCTTC. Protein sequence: CASSLGGQGGNEQFF.

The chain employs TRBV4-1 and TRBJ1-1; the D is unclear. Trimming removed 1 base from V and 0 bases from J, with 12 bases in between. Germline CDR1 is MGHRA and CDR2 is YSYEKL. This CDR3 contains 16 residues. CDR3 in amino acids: CASSQADRVMNTEAFF. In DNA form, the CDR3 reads TGCGCCAGCAGCCAAGCTGATCGGGTTATGAACACTGAAGCTTTCTTT.

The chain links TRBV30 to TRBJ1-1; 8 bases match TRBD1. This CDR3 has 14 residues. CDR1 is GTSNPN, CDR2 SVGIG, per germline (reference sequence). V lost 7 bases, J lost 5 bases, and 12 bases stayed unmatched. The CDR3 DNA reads TGTGCCTACAAGTCCGGGGACAGGATAACTGAAGCTTTCTTT. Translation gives CAYKSGDRITEAFF.

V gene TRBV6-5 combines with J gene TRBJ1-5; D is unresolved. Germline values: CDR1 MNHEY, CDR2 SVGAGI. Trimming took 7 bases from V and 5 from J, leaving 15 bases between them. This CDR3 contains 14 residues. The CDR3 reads CASISGVRDQPQHF. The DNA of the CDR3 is TGTGCCAGCATCAGCGGGGTCCGGGATCAGCCCCAGCATTTT.